The clone carrying this TCR beta chain appeared many times. The sample comes from a study of T cells in Graves' hyperthyroidism and ophthalmopathy. RNA transcripts gave rise to amplified TCR beta CDR3 regions. RT-PCR in the first round (using the HTBI primer set) targeted the TCR CDR3. A single record per CDR3 protein comes from TCRdb applying MiXCR to the multiplex PCR reads. The sample carries about 250,000 distinct CDR3 sequences, roughly 22% recorded once. The germline V and J ends were trimmed by 0 bases and 2 bases, with 4 bases remaining between them. This CDR3 has 14 amino acids. From germline, CDR1 is MRHNA and CDR2 SNTAGT.

Specimen: blood. J is TRBJ2-2 and V is TRBV6-4; D gene unclear. This clonotype was obtained from a woman in her thirties or forties with Graves' ophthalmopathy. CDR3 coding DNA: TGTGCCAGCAGTGACTCGACTAACACCGGGGAGCTGTTTTTT. Its translation is CASSDSTNTGELFF.